The clone carrying this T cell receptor (beta chain) showed up just a few times. The antigen is not known. It was via CD45RO/CCR7/CD25/CD127/CD95/CD27 that CD4+ naive, central memory, regulatory and stem cell-like memory cells were sorted. V was pared by 6 bases and J by 3 bases, with 8 bases of the junction left unmatched. CDR3 size: 16 residues. Germline CDR1 and CDR2: MGHDK and SYGVNS. The whole isolated RNA underwent reverse transcription, so sequencing captured expressed TCRB transcripts. Profiled with immunoSEQ multiplex PCR; TCRdb holds only in-frame clones, not every one. The sample contains more than 300,000 clones, roughly 12% of which appear only once. These data originate in a study of beta chain features in type 1 diabetes. Study observations and caveats: Naive, central memory and regulatory TCRB repertoires appeared more similar among patients than healthy donors. TCRB CDR3s were moderately but significantly shorter in Type 1 diabetes patients in all four CD4+ subsets.

The chain uses TRBV25-1 and TRBJ2-1; TRBD2 matches 10 bases. The sample consisted of naive CD4+ T cells from blood. The TCR was taken from a woman aged 18-29 years with type 1 diabetes. The CDR3 loop is CASSSLLAGVYNEQFF. The CDR3 DNA reads TGTGCCAGCAGCTCTCTGCTAGCGGGAGTCTACAATGAGCAGTTCTTC.